This T cell receptor (beta chain) was identified during a study of T cell repertoires in cytomegalovirus infection. With regard to this clonotype: As yet, its antigen is unknown.

MiXCR, run by TCRdb on the reads, gives a single entry per CDR3 protein. The data show approximately 140,000 distinct CDR3 sequences, under 30% seen once. This CDR3 has 13 amino acids. V shed 3 bases and J shed 6 bases, with 12 bases lying between them. The sequencing sample was made of PBMCs, sequenced either directly or after in vitro stimulation (not recorded which). The chain is built from TRBV12-3 or TRBV12-4 and TRBJ2-7; no clear D gene. The clonotype comes from a human donor in good health (CMV status not recorded). Some clones in this sample may be carry-over from other donors' samples. The CDR3 region has the DNA TGTGCCAGCAGTTTGGGAAGGGCCGGCGAGCAGTACGTC. Protein product: CASSLGRAGEQYV.